The clone carrying this TCR beta chain was counted many times. TCRbeta library preparation incorporated unique molecular identifiers. TCRdb fed the PCR reads into MiXCR, producing one record per CDR3 protein. The sample yields approximately 490,000 distinct CDR3 sequences, approximately 12% seen once. This specimen belongs to a study of T-cell reconstitution after alpha-beta-depleted transplantation in children. The V gene's germline CDR1 is SQVTM and CDR2 ANQGSEA. This CDR3 comprises 14 residues. The V end lost 2 bases, the J end lost 0 bases, and 10 bases lay between the germline ends. Material: PBMCs from the stem cell graft donor, obtained from the stem cell graft. The V call is TRBV29-1, the J call TRBJ1-2; D is unclear. The receptor was derived from a human donor who donated a stem cell graft to a child with combined immunodeficiency. The CDR3 sequence is CSVETLTANYGYTF. CDR3 nucleotide sequence: TGCAGCGTTGAAACCCTTACAGCTAACTATGGCTACACCTTC. The whole variable domain, filled in from reference TRBV29-1 and TRBJ1-2, reads SAVISQKPSRDICQRGTSLTIQCQVDSQVTMMFWYRQQPGQSLTLIATANQGSEATYESGFVIDKFPISRPNLTFSTLTVSNMSPEDSSIYLCSVETLTANYGYTFGSGTRLTVV.